The 18 T cell receptor beta chains below were found in one sample sequenced in a study of T cell responses to AZD1222 COVID-19 vaccine. Profiled with immunoSEQ multiplex PCR; TCRdb holds only in-frame clones, not every one. There are some 110,000 clones in the sample; 80% to 90% occur only once, and 7.1% lies in the top ten. The sample was peripheral blood, taken 28 days after the second AZD1222 dose. These receptor sequences come from an adult who received the AZD1222 COVID-19 vaccine.

This clone was recorded a few times. The V call is TRBV18, the J call TRBJ1-4; D remains unclear. V was pared by 1 base and J by 8 bases, with 5 bases between. Germline CDR1 KGHSH, CDR2 LQKENI. The CDR3 length is 12 residues. CDR3 amino acids: CASSPRTEKLFF. For the CDR3, the DNA is TGTGCCAGCTCACCACGTACCGAAAAACTGTTTTTT.

This clone was seen only a few times. The chain employs TRBV6-5 and TRBJ1-1; D is unclear. Germline values: CDR1 MNHEY, CDR2 SVGAGI. The CDR3 consists of 15 residues. Deletions cut 8 bases from V and 1 base from J, with 17 bases between. This CDR3 reads CASRRREGSNTEAFF. CDR3 coding DNA: TGTGCCAGCCGGCGACGGGAGGGATCGAACACTGAAGCTTTCTTT.

The gene calls are TRBV5-8 and TRBJ2-7, with D possibly being TRBD1 (6 bases). CDR3 length: 15 amino acids. V was shortened by 0 bases and J by 3 bases, with 13 bases between the two germline ends. Germline CDR1 is SGHTS and CDR2 is YDEGEE. Here the CDR3 reads CASSLAPNRVYEQYF. The CDR3 DNA follows: TGTGCCAGCAGCTTGGCCCCGAACAGGGTCTACGAGCAGTACTTC.

This clone is a singleton in its sample. The chain couples TRBV4-1 to TRBJ1-4, with 9 bases lining up with TRBD1. V shed 4 bases and J 7 bases; nucleotides not matched to a gene: 4. Germline CDR1 and CDR2: MGHRA and YSYEKL. The CDR3 is 14 amino acids. Written as DNA, the CDR3 is TGCGCCAGCAGCCTAACAGGGGGCGGTGAAAAACTGTTTTTT. Translating it yields CASSLTGGGEKLFF.

V usage is TRBV27 and J usage is TRBJ1-6, with a possible D match to TRBD1 (5 bases). This CDR3 has 16 residues. Deletions cut 8 bases from V and 0 bases from J, with 14 bases between. From germline, CDR1 is MNHEY and CDR2 SMNVEV (reference sequence). In DNA form, the CDR3 reads TGTGCCAGCTTGGGGCTCCGGAGCTCCTATAATTCACCCCTCCACTTT. Its translation: CASLGLRSSYNSPLHF.

This clone was seen a handful of times. This chain links TRBV7-3 with TRBJ1-5, with 11 bases fitting TRBD1. The V segment lost 2 bases and the J segment 0 bases; nucleotides outside the gene matches: 6. The CDR3 length is 18 residues. Germline lookup yields CDR1 SGHTA and CDR2 FQGTGA. The CDR3 nucleotides read TGTGCCAGCAGCTTAGAGGGGACAGGGGGAACTAGCAATCAGCCCCAGCATTTT. Encoded protein: CASSLEGTGGTSNQPQHF.

The rearrangement joins TRBV28 to TRBJ1-1; TRBD1 matches 11 bases. V was pared by 4 bases and J by 4 bases, with 5 bases of the junction left unmatched. Germline V gives CDR1 MDHEN, CDR2 SYDVKM. This CDR3 has 15 residues. CDR3 in DNA: TGTGCCAGCAGTTCCCCCGGGACAGGGGGCACTGAAGCTTTCTTT. This translates into CASSSPGTGGTEAFF. The full variable domain, rest sourced from reference TRBV28 and TRBJ1-1, is DVKVTQSSRYLVKRTGEKVFLECVQDMDHENMFWYRQDPGLGLRLIYFSYDVKMKEKGDIPEGYSVSREKKERFSLILESASTNQTSMYLCASSSPGTGGTEAFFGQGTRLTVV.

The chain uses TRBV28 and TRBJ2-1; the D is unclear. This CDR3 is built from 14 residues. V was pared by 4 bases and J by 9 bases, with 16 bases between. In germline, CDR1 is MDHEN, CDR2 SYDVKM. Written as DNA, the CDR3 is TGTGCCAGCAGTTCCCCCGCCGCGGCGGCTGAGCAGTTCTTC. It encodes CASSSPAAAAEQFF.

The chain uses TRBV18 and TRBJ1-2; D gene uncertain. Trimming left V 3 bases short and J 0 bases short, with 8 bases between. The germline V gene encodes CDR1 KGHSH and CDR2 LQKENI. The CDR3 loop spans 14 amino acids. The CDR3 region is CASSPASPNYGYTF. As DNA, the CDR3 is TGTGCCAGCTCACCGGCGAGTCCTAACTATGGCTACACCTTC.

This sequence joins TRBV19 and TRBJ2-7; D perhaps matches TRBD2 (5 bases). Germline V gene sequence: CDR1 LNHDA, CDR2 SQIVND (reference sequence). There are 15 residues in the CDR3. Trimming stripped 5 bases from V and 3 bases from J, with 17 bases between. CDR3 in amino acids: CASSSDWGRGYEQYF. CDR3 DNA: TGTGCCAGTAGTTCGGACTGGGGTCGGGGCTACGAGCAGTACTTC.

This chain links TRBV7-2 with TRBJ1-3, with unresolved D. With 3 bases removed from V and 0 bases from J, the gap between germline ends came to 15 bases. Germline V CDR1 and CDR2: SGHTA, FQGNSA. There are 17 residues in the CDR3. The CDR3 sequence is CASSFTWHPSSGNTIYF. The CDR3, as DNA: TGTGCCAGCAGCTTTACGTGGCATCCGAGCTCTGGAAACACCATATATTTT. The variable domain in full, completed from reference TRBV7-2 and TRBJ1-3, reads GAGVSQSPSNKVTEKGKDVELRCDPISGHTALYWYRQSLGQGLEFLIYFQGNSAPDKSGLPSDRFSAERTGGSVSTLTIQRTQQEDSAVYLCASSFTWHPSSGNTIYFGEGSWLTVV.

This chain uses TRBV7-2 with TRBJ1-2, with a possible D match to TRBD1 (5 bases). This CDR3 is 14 amino acids long. V lost 1 base to trimming and J lost 3 bases, with 9 bases between them. CDR1 SGHTA and CDR2 FQGNSA come from the germline V gene. The CDR3 loop reads CASSLGGRDYGYTF. The CDR3 region has the DNA TGTGCCAGCAGCTTAGGTGGCAGGGACTATGGCTACACCTTC.

The chain employs TRBV28 and TRBJ2-3; D perhaps matches TRBD1 (5 bases). Germline loops: CDR1 MDHEN, CDR2 SYDVKM. This CDR3 contains 10 residues. CDR3: CAIGADTQYF. The CDR3 nucleotides are TGTGCAATAGGGGCAGATACGCAGTATTTT.

This sequence joins TRBV2 and TRBJ1-2; 9 bases map to TRBD1. Germline CDR1 and CDR2: SNHLY and FYNNEI. This CDR3 has 13 residues. The J segment lost 4 bases and the V segment lost 6 bases, leaving 3 bases of the junction unmatched. As DNA, the CDR3 is TGTGCCAGCAGCGGACAGGGGATCTATGGCTACACCTTC. Amino acid sequence: CASSGQGIYGYTF.

The chain combines TRBV19 with TRBJ1-5; D is undetermined. There are 16 residues in the CDR3. Germline CDR1 reads LNHDA; CDR2 reads SQIVND (reference sequence). The V end was cut by 1 base, the J end by 4 bases, with 14 bases between. CDR3 region: CASSIVLGPLNQPQHF. CDR3 sequence (DNA): TGTGCCAGTAGTATAGTTCTCGGACCTCTAAATCAGCCCCAGCATTTT. The variable domain in full, with the rest retrieved from reference TRBV19 and TRBJ1-5, is DGGITQSPKYLFRKEGQNVTLSCEQNLNHDAMYWYRQDPGQGLRLIYYSQIVNDFQKGDIAEGYSVSREKKESFPLTVTSAQKNPTAFYLCASSIVLGPLNQPQHFGDGTRLSIL.

This chain links TRBV4-1 with TRBJ2-1; 8 bases agree with TRBD2. The germline CDR1 and CDR2 sequences are MGHRA and YSYEKL. The CDR3 length is 16 residues. V trimming: 2 bases; J trimming: 3 bases; junction bases outside the gene matches: 6. In DNA, the CDR3 is TGCGCCAGCAGCCAAACGGGAGGGCCGCTCTACAATGAGCAGTTCTTC. Protein product: CASSQTGGPLYNEQFF.

The rearrangement links TRBV5-8 to TRBJ1-1; the D gene is possibly TRBD1 (5 bases). CDR3 length: 16 amino acids. Germline CDR1 and CDR2: SGHTS and YDEGEE. Trimming left V 7 bases short and J 2 bases short, with 21 bases between. The CDR3 protein is CASATLGAHLNTEAFF. Here the CDR3 DNA reads TGTGCCAGCGCGACCCTAGGGGCCCATCTAAACACTGAAGCTTTCTTT.

The chain has TRBV6-5 and TRBJ1-6; D perhaps matches TRBD1 (5 bases). Trimming removed 7 bases from V and 4 bases from J, with 14 bases in between. The CDR3 consists of 15 residues. CDR1 is MNHEY and CDR2 is SVGAGI in the germline V gene. CDR3 residues: CASIGGQVYNSPLHF. The CDR3 nucleotides are TGTGCCAGCATCGGAGGACAAGTTTATAATTCACCCCTCCACTTT.